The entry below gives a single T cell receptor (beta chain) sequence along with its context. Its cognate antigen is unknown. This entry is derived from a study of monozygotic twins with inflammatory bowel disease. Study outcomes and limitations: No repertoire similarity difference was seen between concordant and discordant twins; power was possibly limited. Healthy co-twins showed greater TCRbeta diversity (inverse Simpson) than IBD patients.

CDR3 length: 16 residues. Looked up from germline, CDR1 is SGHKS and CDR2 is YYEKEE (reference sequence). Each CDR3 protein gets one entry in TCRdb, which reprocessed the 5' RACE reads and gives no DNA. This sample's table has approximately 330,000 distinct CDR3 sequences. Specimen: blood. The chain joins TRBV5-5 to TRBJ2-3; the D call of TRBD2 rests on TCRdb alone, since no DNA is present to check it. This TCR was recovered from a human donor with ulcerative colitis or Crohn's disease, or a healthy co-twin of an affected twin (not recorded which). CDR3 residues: CASSQGLRRDTDTQYF. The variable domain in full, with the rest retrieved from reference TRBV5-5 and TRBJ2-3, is DAGVTQSPTHLIKTRGQQVTLRCSPISGHKSVSWYQQVLGQGPQFIFQYYEKEERGRGNFPDRFSARQFPNYSSELNVNALLLGDSALYLCASSQGLRRDTDTQYFGPGTRLTVL.